Listed below are T cell receptor beta chains from one sample, sequenced in a study of OX40 agonist ivuxolimab in advanced cancers. Using immunoSEQ multiplex PCR, the repertoire was profiled, and TCRdb retains in-frame clones only, with some absent. The sample lists about 31,000 clones; around 90% were seen once. The specimen comprised CD4+ or CD8+ T cells sorted from blood, sampled in a trial of the OX40 agonist ivuxolimab. Receptors were obtained from an adult with an advanced solid tumor such as melanoma, head and neck, liver or kidney cancer. The CDR3 runs from the conserved cysteine through the conserved F or W. The D gene is left open where the match is weak. Only some rows state a clone size, as once, few, many or a class for expanded clones.

d_call j_call clone_size v_call cdr3_nt cdr3_aa
TRBD2 TRBJ2-2 NA TRBV6-8 TGTGCCAGCAGACCCGGGACTAATACCGGGGAGCTGTTTTTT CASRPGTNTGELFF
NA TRBJ1-6 NA TRBV4-1 TGCGCCAGCAGCCAAGAACTAAGGGAATCGAGCTCCTATAATTCACCCCTCCACTTT CASSQELRESSSYNSPLHF
NA TRBJ2-3 NA TRBV28 TGTGCCAGCAGTTTAATCACGGAACCAGATACGCAGTATTTT CASSLITEPDTQYF
NA TRBJ2-6 NA TRBV29-1 TGCAGCGTTGTTACTGGGGCCAACGTCCTGACTTTC CSVVTGANVLTF
NA TRBJ1-1 NA TRBV27 TGTGCCAGCAGTTTTACCGTGAACACTGAAGCTTTCTTT CASSFTVNTEAFF
NA TRBJ2-2 NA TRBV7-2 TGTGCCAGCAGCTTTAGACTATTAAACACCGGGGAGCTGTTTTTT CASSFRLLNTGELFF
NA TRBJ2-2 NA TRBV7-6 TGTGCCAGCAGCTTAGGACTAATCACCGGGGAGCTGTTTTTT CASSLGLITGELFF
NA TRBJ1-1 NA TRBV19 TGTGCCAGTAGTATAGGTTTCGGAACAGAGACCCTTGGGACTGAAGCTTTCTTT CASSIGFGTETLGTEAFF
NA TRBJ1-2 NA TRBV7-9 TGTGCCAGCAGCTTATTCGGCTACACCTTC CASSLFGYTF
NA TRBJ2-1 NA TRBV9 TGTGCCAGCAGCGTAGCTGGAGACTCCTACAATGAGCAGTTCTTC CASSVAGDSYNEQFF
NA TRBJ2-2 NA TRBV7-2 TGTGCCAGCAGCTTCTTGGTTAACGCGAACACCGGGGAGCTGTTTTTT CASSFLVNANTGELFF
NA TRBJ2-6 NA TRBV7-9 TGTGCCAGCAGGCCAGCTTTCAGCTCTGGGGCCAACGTCCTGACTTTC CASRPAFSSGANVLTF
NA TRBJ2-1 NA TRBV7-2 TGTGCCAGCAGCTTGGGGTGGGGGATTAGCAACAATGAGCAGTTCTTC CASSLGWGISNNEQFF
TRBD1 TRBJ2-7 NA TRBV4-3 TGCGCCAGCAGCCATGGACAGGGTTACGAGCAGTACTTC CASSHGQGYEQYF
TRBD1 TRBJ1-5 NA TRBV6-5 TGTGCCAGCAAAAGGGGGCGAAATCAGCCCCAGCATTTT CASKRGRNQPQHF
NA TRBJ1-1 NA TRBV5-1 TGCGCCAGCAGCTTGGCCTCGGACGGGTATGAAGCTTTCTTT CASSLASDGYEAFF
NA TRBJ2-7 NA TRBV5-4 TGTGCCAGCAGCTTGGTAGGCAGCCCCTACGAGCAGTACTTC CASSLVGSPYEQYF
TRBD1 TRBJ2-7 NA TRBV28 TGTGCCAGCAGCTCCGGGACAGTATCCTACGAGCAGTACTTC CASSSGTVSYEQYF
NA TRBJ2-5 NA TRBV7-9 TGTGCCAGCAGACCCGGGGGACAGGAGACCCAGTACTTC CASRPGGQETQYF
TRBD1 TRBJ2-7 few TRBV6-6 TGTGCCAGCATCGGACAGGGAGCCCACGAGCAGTACTTC CASIGQGAHEQYF
NA TRBJ2-7 once TRBV7-2 TGTGCCAGCAGCTTAGCGGGGGGTGGGTACGAGCAGTACTTC CASSLAGGGYEQYF
NA TRBJ1-3 NA TRBV7-8 TGTGCCAGCAGCTTAGCAGGGAGGGCTGGAAACACCATATATTTT CASSLAGRAGNTIYF
NA TRBJ2-7 NA TRBV15 TGTGCCACCTCGGTCCTAGCGAGCTCCTACGAGCAGTACTTC CATSVLASSYEQYF
TRBD2 TRBJ2-7 NA TRBV11-2 TGTGCCAGCAGCCCCGGACTTGCGGGGGGTACCCTTTGGCAGTACTTC CASSPGLAGGTLWQYF
NA TRBJ2-7 NA TRBV7-9 TGTGCCAGCAGCCCCCCTGAAAGGAGGGGGGGCTCCTACGAGCAGTACTTC CASSPPERRGGSYEQYF
TRBD1 TRBJ2-7 NA TRBV7-9 TGTGCCAGCAGCTTTGCGGGACAGGGGTCCTACGAGCAGTACTTC CASSFAGQGSYEQYF
TRBD2 TRBJ2-3 few TRBV9 TGTGCCAGCAGCGAGGAGGGTAGCGGGCTCACAGATACGCAGTATTTT CASSEEGSGLTDTQYF
TRBD1 TRBJ2-1 NA TRBV7-9 TGTGCCAGCAGCTCGGGACAGGGGGCCAATGAGCAGTTCTTC CASSSGQGANEQFF
NA TRBJ1-4 NA TRBV4-1 TGCGCCAGCAGCCAAGAGTTAACAACTAATGAAAAACTGTTTTTT CASSQELTTNEKLFF
TRBD1 TRBJ1-1 NA TRBV11-2 TGTGCCAGCAGCTTAATGTTGAACAGGGGGTGGACTGAAGCTTTCTTT CASSLMLNRGWTEAFF
NA TRBJ2-7 NA TRBV5-6 TGTGCCAGCAGCGTCCGTCGGGGCTCCTACGAGCAGTACTTC CASSVRRGSYEQYF
NA TRBJ2-7 few TRBV7-6 TGTGCCAGCAGCTGGACCCGGGACCCCACCTACGAGCAGTACTTC CASSWTRDPTYEQYF
NA TRBJ2-7 NA TRBV6-5 TGTGCCAGCAGTTACGACACAGCACCGCGCGAGCAGTACTTC CASSYDTAPREQYF
NA TRBJ2-7 few TRBV6-7 TGTGCCGCAAAAACTAGTTTTTACGAGCAGTACTTC CAAKTSFYEQYF
TRBD1 TRBJ1-2 NA TRBV13 TGTGCCAGCAGCTTAGGCCTATCGGCAGGGGGCCTCAACTATGGCTACACCTTC CASSLGLSAGGLNYGYTF
NA TRBJ2-7 NA TRBV5-1 TGCGCCAGCAGCGCCGGGACCGGAGTCCTCTACGAGCAGTACTTC CASSAGTGVLYEQYF